The present T cell receptor (beta chain) was sequenced within a study of human T cells and chemical hapten exposure. Whole-study context: Upper-back patches of 0.01% DPC were read at 6 days.

This clonotype has a count of ten or more. Each cDNA molecule in the library carried unique molecular identifiers. MiXCR was run by TCRdb on the RACE reads, yielding one entry per CDR3 protein. The table includes about 85,000 distinct CDR3 sequences, 8.5% detected once. Time point of the sample: pre-sensitization, week 0. Treatment indicated: therapeutic diphenylcyclopropenone sensitization with weekly scalp DPC. Blood draws came before every patch-test application. The junction had 10 bases not matched to a gene; V was cut back by 2 bases and J by 10 bases. CDR1 is MDHEN, CDR2 SYDVKM, per germline. The CDR3 is 15 amino acids.

The sequence came from a middle-aged man with alopecia areata. Some clones in this sample may be carry-over from other donors' samples. This rearrangement joins TRBV28 to TRBJ2-7; 11 positions agree with TRBD1. The starting material was whole blood, obtained in connection with sensitization to the hapten diphenylcyclopropenone (DPC). In DNA form, the CDR3 reads TGTGCCAGCAGTTTACCCGGACAGGGGGCTGAGGCTCAGTACTTC. It specifies CASSLPGQGAEAQYF.